Shown below are 15 T cell receptor beta chains from a single sample sequenced in a study of OX40 agonist ivuxolimab in advanced cancers. Sequenced by immunoSEQ multiplex PCR; TCRdb stores in-frame clones only, minus some. The repertoire holds about 64,000 clones, approximately 92% seen once, with 13% to 15% in the top ten. The material was CD4+ or CD8+ T cells sorted from blood, obtained in a trial of the OX40 agonist ivuxolimab. The receptors were gathered from an adult with an advanced solid tumor such as melanoma, head and neck, liver or kidney cancer.

J is TRBJ1-4 and V is TRBV5-1, with 8 nucleotides matching TRBD1. V lost 0 bases to trimming and J lost 4 bases; unmatched junction nucleotides: 2. Germline V gene lookup returns CDR1 SGHRS and CDR2 YFSETQ. The CDR3 runs to 15 residues. The CDR3 bases are TGCGCCAGCAGCTTGGACAGGGGGATTAATGAAAAACTGTTTTTT. It yields the protein CASSLDRGINEKLFF. Variable domain in full (rest from reference TRBV5-1 and TRBJ1-4): KAGVTQTPRYLIKTRGQQVTLSCSPISGHRSVSWYQQTPGQGLQFLFEYFSETQRNKGNFPGRFSGRQFSNSRSEMNVSTLELGDSALYLCASSLDRGINEKLFFGSGTQLSVL.

The chain links TRBV23-1 to TRBJ2-7; TRBD2 is a possible D gene (6 bases). TRBV23-1 is reported as an ORF; its role is uncertain. V was pared by 3 bases and J by 5 bases, with 20 bases between. This CDR3 is built from 16 residues. CDR3 sequence: CASSHTGTPGVDEQYF. Here the CDR3 DNA reads TGCGCCAGCAGTCACACCGGGACCCCGGGGGTTGACGAGCAGTACTTC.

The V and J genes are TRBV4-2 and TRBJ2-3; TRBD1 agrees at 9 bases. This CDR3 has 15 residues. V shed 5 bases and J 3 bases; nucleotides not matched to a gene: 6. The germline V gene has CDR1 LGHNA and CDR2 YNFKEQ. The CDR3 DNA follows: TGTGCCAGCAGCTACGAGACAGGGGGAACAGATACGCAGTATTTT. Protein product: CASSYETGGTDTQYF.

This chain connects TRBV5-6 to TRBJ1-2, with D possibly being TRBD1 (5 bases). This CDR3 is built from 13 residues. The germline CDR1 and CDR2 sequences are SGHDT and YYEEEE. V lost 4 bases and J 5 bases, leaving 12 bases between the germline ends. CDR3 protein: CASSTTGAYGYTF. The CDR3, as DNA: TGTGCCAGCAGCACAACCGGGGCTTATGGCTACACCTTC.

This chain links TRBV27 with TRBJ1-6; 7 bases match TRBD1. CDR1 is MNHEY and CDR2 is SMNVEV in the germline V gene (reference sequence). The CDR3 contains 14 residues. V gave up 7 bases and J gave up 8 bases; unmatched junction bases: 8. The CDR3 DNA is TGTGCCAGCACCATCGCAGGGGGGGATTCACCCCTCCACTTT. It yields the protein CASTIAGGDSPLHF.

This clone was picked up one time. The genes are TRBV14 and TRBJ2-3; possible D gene TRBD2, 6 bases. The CDR3 runs to 18 residues. Germline V CDR1 and CDR2: SGHDN, FVKESK. Trimming removed 4 bases from V and 3 bases from J, with 23 bases in between. DNA of the CDR3: TGTGCCAGCAGCCTCGATGGGCCCAGGGACTGGTTGACAGATACGCAGTATTTT. It codes for CASSLDGPRDWLTDTQYF.

The rearrangement joins TRBV10-3 to TRBJ2-7; TRBD2 agrees at 11 bases. Germline assignment: CDR1 ENHRY and CDR2 SYGVKD. V shed 4 bases and J 4 bases; nucleotides not matched to a gene: 9. The CDR3 runs to 16 residues. The CDR3 region is CAISVSGGAVKYEQYF. The CDR3 DNA reads as TGTGCCATCAGTGTTAGCGGGGGGGCCGTTAAGTACGAGCAGTACTTC.

This CDR3 reads CASSIEQGASTEAFF. The CDR3 nucleotides read TGCGCCAGCAGCATCGAACAGGGGGCAAGCACTGAAGCTTTCTTT. V gene TRBV5-1 combines with J gene TRBJ1-1; TRBD1 matches 9 bases. The germline CDR1 and CDR2 sequences are SGHRS and YFSETQ. Trimming took 4 bases from V and 4 from J; bases not matched to a gene: 8. The CDR3 consists of 15 residues.

The chain recombines TRBV27 with TRBJ2-2; a possible D gene is TRBD1 (6 bases). This CDR3 is built from 15 residues. Germline V gene lookup returns CDR1 MNHEY and CDR2 SMNVEV (reference sequence). V lost 3 bases and J lost 5, with 13 bases in between. The CDR3 sequence is CASSFYRDGTGELFF. CDR3 nucleotides: TGTGCCAGCAGTTTTTACAGGGACGGGACCGGGGAGCTGTTTTTT.

This chain uses TRBV14 with TRBJ1-3; unclear D gene. The CDR3 consists of 14 residues. Germline lookup yields CDR1 SGHDN and CDR2 FVKESK. With 6 bases removed from V and 0 bases from J, the gap between germline ends came to 9 bases. CDR3 loop: CASRGGYSGNTIYF. In DNA, the CDR3 is TGTGCCAGCAGAGGAGGGTACTCTGGAAACACCATATATTTT.

V usage is TRBV7-3 and J usage is TRBJ1-3; D unresolved. V lost 4 bases and J 2 bases, leaving 12 bases between the germline ends. The CDR3 spans 15 residues. Germline loops: CDR1 SGHTA, CDR2 FQGTGA. The CDR3 DNA reads TGTGCCAGCAGCTACCGACGCACGGCTGGAAACACCATATATTTT. Its protein is CASSYRRTAGNTIYF.

This clone was seen a single time. The genes are TRBV7-8 and TRBJ2-7, with D unresolved. The CDR3 has 13 amino acids. Germline CDR1 is SGHVS and CDR2 is FQNEAQ. V shed 5 bases and J shed 1 base, with 9 bases lying between them. The CDR3 sequence is CASSAQSSYEQYF. The CDR3, as DNA: TGTGCCAGCAGCGCACAGAGTTCCTACGAGCAGTACTTC.

This chain connects TRBV19 to TRBJ2-3; TRBD1 agrees at 10 bases. Germline lookup yields CDR1 LNHDA and CDR2 SQIVND (reference sequence). With 6 bases clipped from V and 4 bases from J, the junction kept 7 bases outside the gene matches. The CDR3 spans 15 residues. The CDR3 loop is CASSQGQGSPDTQYF. CDR3 nucleotides: TGTGCCAGTAGCCAGGGACAGGGGTCCCCAGATACGCAGTATTTT. Variable domain in full (rest from reference TRBV19 and TRBJ2-3): DGGITQSPKYLFRKEGQNVTLSCEQNLNHDAMYWYRQDPGQGLRLIYYSQIVNDFQKGDIAEGYSVSREKKESFPLTVTSAQKNPTAFYLCASSQGQGSPDTQYFGPGTRLTVL.

V is TRBV27 and J is TRBJ2-5; D may be TRBD2 (5 bases). The germline V gene encodes CDR1 MNHEY and CDR2 SMNVEV (reference sequence). Trimming cost V 8 bases and J 6 bases, with 13 bases left between them. The CDR3 spans 12 residues. CDR3 DNA: TGTGCCAGCGGGCCGGGAACGAAGACCCAGTACTTC. Its protein is CASGPGTKTQYF.

J is TRBJ2-7 and V is TRBV6-1, with 10 bases matching TRBD1. J gave up 4 bases and V 4 bases, and 4 bases lay outside the gene matches. The CDR3 is made up of 14 amino acids. Germline loops: CDR1 MNHNS, CDR2 SASEGT. The CDR3 protein is CASSGGTGVYEQYF. CDR3 nucleotides: TGTGCCAGCAGTGGCGGGACAGGGGTATACGAGCAGTACTTC.